These T cell receptor beta chains were read from a single sample in a study of T cell repertoires in cytomegalovirus infection. MiXCR, run by TCRdb on the reads, gives a single entry per CDR3 protein. This table holds around 530,000 distinct CDR3 sequences, about 26% found once. Material: PBMCs. The receptors here all came from a human donor in good health (CMV status not recorded). Some clones in this sample may be carry-over from other donors' samples. Both conserved end residues are part of each CDR3. D genes are given only for firm matches. Rows may omit the clone size; those that give it use once, few, many or a size class.

j_call | v_call | clone_size | d_call | cdr3_aa | cdr3_nt
TRBJ2-4 | TRBV11-3 | . | TRBD1 | CASSLGRDRNIQYF | TGTGCCAGCAGCTTAGGCCGGGACAGAAACATTCAGTACTTC
TRBJ2-5 | TRBV24-1 | . | . | CATGGSGQETQYF | TGTGCCACCGGGGGGTCGGGGCAAGAGACCCAGTACTTC
TRBJ1-3 | TRBV6-5 | . | . | CASRRRAGSSSSGNTIYF | TGTGCCAGCAGGCGGCGGGCGGGGTCCTCTTCCTCTGGAAACACCATATATTTT
TRBJ1-3 | TRBV7-2 | few | . | CASSKGPSSSGNTIYF | TGTGCCAGCAGCAAGGGACCTTCCAGCTCTGGAAACACCATATATTTT
TRBJ1-2 | TRBV2 | . | . | CASRGARGYTF | TGTGCCAGCAGGGGGGCGCGTGGCTACACCTTC
TRBJ2-7 | TRBV6-2/TRBV6-3 | . | TRBD2 | CATSSGTSFVFGSYEQYF | TGTGCCACCAGTTCCGGGACTAGTTTTGTCTTCGGGTCCTACGAGCAGTACTTC
TRBJ2-4 | TRBV28 | few | TRBD2 | CATRAGGSGNIQYF | TGTGCCACCAGAGCGGGAGGGTCGGGGAACATTCAGTACTTC
TRBJ1-1 | TRBV5-6 | . | TRBD1 | CASTSWGQGATEAFF | TGTGCCAGCACCTCGTGGGGACAGGGGGCCACTGAAGCTTTCTTT
TRBJ2-1 | TRBV28 | . | . | CASISGSRNEQFF | TGTGCCAGCATCTCCGGGAGTCGCAATGAGCAGTTCTTC
TRBJ2-7 | TRBV18 | few | . | CASSMDSGTYEQYF | TGTGCCAGCTCTATGGACTCGGGCACCTACGAGCAGTACTTC
TRBJ1-2 | TRBV19 | once | TRBD1 | CASSPVSPGQGYYGYTF | TGTGCCAGTAGTCCAGTAAGCCCGGGACAGGGATACTATGGCTACACCTTC
TRBJ2-5 | TRBV11-2 | few | TRBD2 | CASSATSGRTETQYF | TGTGCCAGCAGCGCGACTAGCGGGAGAACAGAGACCCAGTACTTC
TRBJ2-1 | TRBV12-3/TRBV12-4 | . | . | CASSLGPSYNEQFF | TGTGCCAGCAGTTTAGGTCCCTCCTACAATGAGCAGTTCTTC
TRBJ1-1 | TRBV12-3/TRBV12-4 | . | . | CASSPRSNTEAFF | TGTGCCAGCAGTCCCCGGTCTAACACTGAAGCTTTCTTT
TRBJ1-2 | TRBV7-2 | many | . | CASSPSIEYGYTF | TGTGCCAGCAGCCCCTCAATTGAGTATGGCTACACCTTC
TRBJ2-7 | TRBV4-3 | few | TRBD2 | CASSQSTSGYEQYF | TGCGCCAGCAGCCAAAGCACTAGCGGCTACGAGCAGTACTTC
TRBJ2-1 | TRBV6-2/TRBV6-3 | . | . | CASTFGPYNEQFF | TGTGCCAGCACCTTCGGACCATACAATGAGCAGTTCTTC
TRBJ2-5 | TRBV6-5 | . | . | CASSYSSGWETQYF | TGTGCCAGCAGTTACTCTAGTGGTTGGGAGACCCAGTACTTC
TRBJ2-7 | TRBV14 | . | . | CASSQFSYEQYF | TGTGCCAGCAGCCAATTCTCCTACGAGCAGTACTTC
TRBJ2-7 | TRBV15 | . | TRBD1 | CATSGWTGGNYEQYF | TGTGCCACCAGCGGCTGGACAGGGGGAAACTACGAGCAGTACTTC
TRBJ2-5 | TRBV6-6 | . | . | CASSYSWLETQYF | TGTGCCAGCAGTTACTCGTGGCTGGAGACCCAGTACTTC
TRBJ1-5 | TRBV28 | few | TRBD1 | CATLGTVSNQPQHF | TGTGCCACGCTGGGGACAGTCAGCAATCAGCCCCAGCATTTT
TRBJ2-3 | TRBV19 | many | . | CASSIGGRGTDTQYF | TGTGCCAGTAGTATTGGAGGCAGGGGCACAGATACGCAGTATTTT
TRBJ2-3 | TRBV29-1 | . | . | CSVEMGHLRDTQYF | TGCAGCGTTGAAATGGGACACTTGCGAGATACGCAGTATTTT
TRBJ2-3 | TRBV6-2/TRBV6-3 | . | . | CASSSLRTLTDTQYF | TGTGCCAGCAGTTCCCTCCGGACCCTCACAGATACGCAGTATTTT
TRBJ1-6 | TRBV7-8 | many | . | CASSLGGGGTFYNSPLHF | TGTGCCAGCAGCTTAGGTGGCGGTGGGACATTCTATAATTCACCCCTCCACTTT
TRBJ1-5 | TRBV27 | . | TRBD1 | CASSDRAGQPQHF | TGTGCCAGCAGCGACAGGGCAGGTCAGCCCCAGCATTTT
TRBJ2-1 | TRBV7-2 | many | TRBD2 | CASSLGGPSGTYNEQFF | TGTGCCAGCAGCTTGGGTGGGCCTAGCGGGACCTACAATGAGCAGTTCTTC
TRBJ2-7 | TRBV20-1 | . | . | CSASDPAYEQYF | TGCAGTGCTTCGGACCCAGCCTACGAGCAGTACTTC